This T cell receptor (beta chain) came from a study of shared clonotypes between healthy human individuals. All donors were Caucasian adults living in Nashville, Tennessee. Study observations and caveats: Clonotype sharing among donors likely depends on sequencing depth.

As concerns this clone: Its antigen is unidentified. Within the sample, other DNA sequences also encode this same CDR3.

Repertoires were generated with immunoSEQ multiplex PCR, while TCRdb's copy carries only in-frame clones and drops some. This repertoire shows a few million clones, around nine tenths found once; its top ten account for 0.13% to 0.15%. V was cut by 1 base and J by 5 bases, with 15 bases left in between. This CDR3 region has 16 residues. Per germline, CDR1 SGHTA and CDR2 FQGNSA. Sequencing used naive CD4+ T cells sorted from blood. Subset defined: CD45RA+ positively selected. The origin of this receptor is a man younger than 35 in good health. The rearrangement joins TRBV7-2 to TRBJ1-3; TRBD1 might be the D (5 bases). The CDR3 protein is CASSLGLGWGRNTIYF. CDR3 nucleotides: TGTGCCAGCAGCTTAGGTTTAGGATGGGGCCGAAACACCATATATTTT.